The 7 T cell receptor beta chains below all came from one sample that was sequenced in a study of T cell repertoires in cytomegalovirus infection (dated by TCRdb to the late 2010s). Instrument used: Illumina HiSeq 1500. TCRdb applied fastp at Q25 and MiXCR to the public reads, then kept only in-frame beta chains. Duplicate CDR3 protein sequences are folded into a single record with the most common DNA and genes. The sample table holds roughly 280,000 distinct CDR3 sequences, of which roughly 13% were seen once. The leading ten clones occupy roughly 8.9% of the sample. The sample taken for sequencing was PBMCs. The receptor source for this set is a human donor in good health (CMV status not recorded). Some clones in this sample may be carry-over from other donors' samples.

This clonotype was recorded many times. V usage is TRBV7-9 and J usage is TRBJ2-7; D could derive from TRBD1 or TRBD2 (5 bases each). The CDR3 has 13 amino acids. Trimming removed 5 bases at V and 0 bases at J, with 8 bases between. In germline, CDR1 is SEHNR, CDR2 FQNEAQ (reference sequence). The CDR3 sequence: CASSRGNSYEQYF. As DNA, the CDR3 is TGTGCCAGCAGCCGGGGCAACTCCTACGAGCAGTACTTC.

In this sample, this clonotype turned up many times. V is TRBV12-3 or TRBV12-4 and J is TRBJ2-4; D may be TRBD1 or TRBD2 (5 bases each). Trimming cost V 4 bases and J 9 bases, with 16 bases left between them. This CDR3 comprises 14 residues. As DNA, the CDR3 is TGTGCCAGCAGTTCCCCCCCGGATGGGACCATTCAGTACTTC. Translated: CASSSPPDGTIQYF.

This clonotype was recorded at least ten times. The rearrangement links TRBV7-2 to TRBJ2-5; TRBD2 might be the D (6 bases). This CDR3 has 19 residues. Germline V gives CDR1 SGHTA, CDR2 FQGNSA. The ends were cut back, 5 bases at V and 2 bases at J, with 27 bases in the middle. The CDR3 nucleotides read TGTGCCAGCAGCCTCCGGAACCAGACTGGACTAACTATTCAAGAGACCCAGTACTTC. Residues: CASSLRNQTGLTIQETQYF.

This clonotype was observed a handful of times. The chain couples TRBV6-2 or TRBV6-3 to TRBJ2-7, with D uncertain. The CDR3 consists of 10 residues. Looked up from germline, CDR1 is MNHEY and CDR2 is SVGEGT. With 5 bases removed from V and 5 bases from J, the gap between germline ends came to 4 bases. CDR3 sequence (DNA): TGTGCCAGCAGTGACCACGAGCAGTACTTC. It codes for CASSDHEQYF.

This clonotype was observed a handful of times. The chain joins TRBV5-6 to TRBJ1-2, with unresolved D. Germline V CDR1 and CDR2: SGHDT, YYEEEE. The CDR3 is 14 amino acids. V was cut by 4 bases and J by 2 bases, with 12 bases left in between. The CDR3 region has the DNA TGTGCCAGCAGCCCTAGGACTTTAAACTATGGCTACACCTTC. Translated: CASSPRTLNYGYTF. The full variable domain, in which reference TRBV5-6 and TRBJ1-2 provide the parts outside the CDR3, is DAGVTQSPTHLIKTRGQQVTLRCSPKSGHDTVSWYQQALGQGPQFIFQYYEEEERQRGNFPDRFSGHQFPNYSSELNVNALLLGDSALYLCASSPRTLNYGYTFGSGTRLTVV.

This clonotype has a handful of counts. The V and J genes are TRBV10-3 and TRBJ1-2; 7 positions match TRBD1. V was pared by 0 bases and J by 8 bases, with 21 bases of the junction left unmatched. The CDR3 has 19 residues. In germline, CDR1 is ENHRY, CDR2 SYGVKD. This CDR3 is CAISESKWGTLTGWSGYTF. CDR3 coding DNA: TGTGCCATCAGTGAGTCGAAATGGGGGACCTTGACAGGGTGGTCCGGCTACACCTTC.

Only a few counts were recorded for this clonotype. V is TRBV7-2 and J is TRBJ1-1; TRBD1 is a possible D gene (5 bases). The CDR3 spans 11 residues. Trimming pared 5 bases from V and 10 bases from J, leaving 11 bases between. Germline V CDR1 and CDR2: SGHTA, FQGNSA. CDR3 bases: TGTGCCAGCAGCGAGGGGCCCTCAGCTTTCTTT. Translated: CASSEGPSAFF. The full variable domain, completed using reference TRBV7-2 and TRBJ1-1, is GAGVSQSPSNKVTEKGKDVELRCDPISGHTALYWYRQSLGQGLEFLIYFQGNSAPDKSGLPSDRFSAERTGGSVSTLTIQRTQQEDSAVYLCASSEGPSAFFGQGTRLTVV.